This T cell receptor beta chain is from a study of blood T cell repertoires in COVID-19. Trimming cost V 2 bases and J 2 bases, with 16 bases left between them. Germline CDR1 MNHEY, CDR2 SVGAGI. This CDR3 has 16 residues. Libraries were prepared by immunoSEQ multiplex PCR; TCRdb keeps only in-frame clonotypes and omits some of them. The sample lists roughly 100,000 clones, approximately 90% occurring once. What was sequenced was peripheral blood. The chain joins TRBV6-5 to TRBJ2-7, with D perhaps TRBD2 (6 bases). The TCR comes from a man aged 45-60 years in a cohort sampled during active COVID-19. CDR3 sequence: CASSYNGGGLPYEQYF. CDR3 nucleotides: TGTGCCAGCAGTTACAACGGTGGGGGACTTCCCTACGAGCAGTACTTC.